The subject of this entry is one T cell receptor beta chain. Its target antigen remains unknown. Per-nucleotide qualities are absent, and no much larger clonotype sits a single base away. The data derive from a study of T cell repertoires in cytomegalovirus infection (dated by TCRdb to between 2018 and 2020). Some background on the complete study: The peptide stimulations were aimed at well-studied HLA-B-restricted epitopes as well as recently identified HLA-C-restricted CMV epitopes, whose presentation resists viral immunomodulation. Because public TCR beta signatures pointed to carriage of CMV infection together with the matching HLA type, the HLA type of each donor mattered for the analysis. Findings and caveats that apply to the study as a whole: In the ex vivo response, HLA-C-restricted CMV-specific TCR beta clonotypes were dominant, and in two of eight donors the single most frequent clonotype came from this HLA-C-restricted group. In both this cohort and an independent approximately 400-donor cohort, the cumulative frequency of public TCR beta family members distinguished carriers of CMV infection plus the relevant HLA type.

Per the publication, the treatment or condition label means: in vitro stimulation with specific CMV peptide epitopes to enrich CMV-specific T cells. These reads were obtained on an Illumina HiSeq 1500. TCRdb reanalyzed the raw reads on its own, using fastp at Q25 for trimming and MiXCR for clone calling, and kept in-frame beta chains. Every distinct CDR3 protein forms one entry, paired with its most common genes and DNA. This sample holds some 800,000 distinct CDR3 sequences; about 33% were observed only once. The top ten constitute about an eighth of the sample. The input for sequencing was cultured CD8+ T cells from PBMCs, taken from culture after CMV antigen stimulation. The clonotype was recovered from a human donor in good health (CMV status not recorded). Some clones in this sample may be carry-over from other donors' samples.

The DNA sequence follows: TGCGCCAGCAGCCAAAACAGGGGCGCAGGGAATGAGCAGTTCTTC. Its translation reads: CASSQNRGAGNEQFF. The chain employs TRBV4-1 and TRBJ2-1; 7 bases in the middle match TRBD1. CDR1 and CDR2 are read off the germline V gene as MGHRA and YSYEKL. The CDR3, from cysteine to phenylalanine, totals 15 residues. Only the CDR3 DNA is retained, 45 bases long and in frame from the first base. At the junction V is shortened by 2 bases and J by 7 bases; bases outside the gene matches: 8.